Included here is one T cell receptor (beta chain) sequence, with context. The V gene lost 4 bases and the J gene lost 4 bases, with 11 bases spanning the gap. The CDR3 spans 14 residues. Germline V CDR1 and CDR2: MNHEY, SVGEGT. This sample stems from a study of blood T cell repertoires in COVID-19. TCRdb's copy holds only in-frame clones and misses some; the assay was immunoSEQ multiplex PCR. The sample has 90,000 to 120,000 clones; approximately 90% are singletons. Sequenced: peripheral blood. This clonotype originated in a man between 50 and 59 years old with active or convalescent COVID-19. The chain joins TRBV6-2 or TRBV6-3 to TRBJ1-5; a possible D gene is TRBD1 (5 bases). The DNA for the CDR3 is TGTGCCAGCAGTTCGACAGTTCAGAATCAGCCCCAGCATTTT. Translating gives CASSSTVQNQPQHF.